This TCR beta chain was found in a study of regulatory T cells in long-lasting Graves disease. Time point in this sample: newly diagnosed GD, antithyroid drugs for less than 3 months. The TCR library was made from RNA that had been extracted from PBMCs in TRIzol. Trimming removed 1 base at V and 3 bases at J, with 17 bases between. Germline CDR1 reads SGHRS; CDR2 reads YFSETQ. The CDR3 has 17 residues. In this sample, this clonotype turned up many times. Arm-PCR of CDR3 regions with iRepertoire HTBI primers generated TCR beta libraries. TCRdb fed the multiplex PCR reads into MiXCR, producing one record per CDR3 protein. The table lists around 400,000 distinct CDR3 sequences, 15% to 19% of them singletons.

This chain links TRBV5-1 with TRBJ2-1, with D perhaps matching TRBD2 (5 bases). The sequence came from a female donor with Graves disease. The sequences come from peripheral blood mononuclear cells (PBMCs), collected at new diagnosis, from a patient treated with antithyroid drugs. The CDR3 nucleotides read TGCGCCAGCAGCTTGTTCGTGCGAGCGGTAGACTACAATGAGCAGTTCTTC. It is translated as CASSLFVRAVDYNEQFF.